Listed below are T cell receptor beta chains from one sample, sequenced in a study of cytomegalovirus exposure and HLA in healthy donors. TCRdb keeps only in-frame clones here, not all; method: immunoSEQ multiplex PCR. This table lists more than 45,000 clones. The source material was PBMCs. These receptors originate from a male donor in good health and CMV-seronegative. CDR3s include the opening cysteine and the closing phenylalanine or tryptophan. The D gene is left open where the match is weak.

TRBJ2-7	-	TRBV27	CASHGAGAYEQYF	TGTGCCAGTCACGGGGCAGGGGCCTACGAGCAGTACTTC
TRBJ1-2	TRBD1	TRBV19	CASSSPGQISGGYTF	TGTGCCAGTAGTTCCCCGGGACAGATCTCGGGTGGCTACACCTTC
TRBJ2-1	TRBD2	TRBV19	CATTPGLAGGRTLGDEQFF	TGTGCCACCACACCGGGACTAGCGGGGGGCCGCACATTAGGGGATGAGCAGTTCTTC
TRBJ1-3	-	TRBV7-9	CASSLGLQLTESSGNNIYF	TGTGCCAGCAGCTTAGGTCTACAGCTTACCGAAAGCTCTGGAAACAACATATATTTT
TRBJ2-3	-	TRBV7-2	CASSLDGSKGTQYF	TGTGCCAGCAGCTTAGACGGGAGCAAGGGTACGCAGTATTTT
TRBJ2-7	-	TRBV28	CASSFSGFAYEQYF	TGTGCCAGCAGTTTTTCAGGGTTTGCCTACGAGCAGTACTTC
TRBJ2-7	TRBD1	TRBV6-1	CASSEGGGQGRQYF	TGTGCCAGCAGTGAAGGTGGGGGACAGGGCAGGCAGTACTTC
TRBJ2-3	TRBD2	TRBV18	CASSPAGGADKQYF	TGTGCCAGCTCACCAGCGGGAGGGGCAGATAAGCAGTATTTT
TRBJ2-7	-	TRBV4-2	CASSLGLGPYEQYF	TGTGCCAGCAGCCTCGGACTGGGCCCCTACGAGCAGTACTTC
TRBJ1-6	TRBD1	TRBV7-2	CASSFGTGAYNSPLHF	TGTGCCAGCAGCTTCGGGACAGGGGCCTATAATTCACCCCTCCACTTT
TRBJ2-3	TRBD2	TRBV7-6	CASSLGGSGSSDTQYF	TGTGCCAGCAGCTTAGGAGGTAGCGGGAGCTCAGATACGCAGTATTTT
TRBJ1-1	-	TRBV4-2	CASSQAGVNTEAFF	TGTGCCAGCAGCCAAGCCGGGGTGAACACTGAAGCTTTCTTT
TRBJ1-1	TRBD1	TRBV6-1	CASRERQGSTEAFF	TGTGCCAGCAGAGAGAGACAGGGGTCGACTGAAGCTTTCTTT
TRBJ2-5	-	TRBV6-1	CASSVVSSGGETQYF	TGTGCCAGCAGTGTGGTCTCTAGTGGGGGGGAGACCCAGTACTTC
TRBJ1-1	TRBD1	TRBV7-9	CASSLVFGTGRAFF	TGTGCCAGCAGCTTAGTATTCGGGACAGGGCGAGCTTTCTTT
TRBJ1-1	-	TRBV27	CASSLRRTAVFMNTEAFF	TGTGCCAGCAGTCTCCGACGGACAGCAGTATTCATGAACACTGAAGCTTTCTTT
TRBJ2-7	-	TRBV13	CASSLSGVYEQYF	TGTGCCAGCAGCTTGTCGGGGGTCTACGAGCAGTACTTC
TRBJ1-5	TRBD1	TRBV28	CASSIDRGNQPQHF	TGTGCCAGCAGTATAGACAGGGGAAATCAGCCCCAGCATTTT
TRBJ2-5	TRBD1	TRBV7-2	CASSLAGVWGQETQYF	TGTGCCAGCAGCTTAGCCGGGGTCTGGGGACAGGAGACCCAGTACTTC
TRBJ2-7	-	TRBV7-6	CASSPRAGGGGEQYF	TGTGCCAGCAGCCCCCGGGCAGGGGGCGGGGGCGAGCAGTACTTC
TRBJ2-6	TRBD1	TRBV5-8	CASRSTGALMGGANVLTF	TGTGCCAGCAGGTCGACAGGGGCTCTGATGGGTGGGGCCAACGTCCTGACTTTC
TRBJ2-5	TRBD1	TRBV18	CASSPGTEEETQYF	TGTGCCAGCTCACCCGGGACAGAAGAAGAGACCCAGTACTTC
TRBJ2-5	-	TRBV28	CASSLWARGQETQYF	TGTGCCAGCAGTTTATGGGCAAGGGGCCAAGAGACCCAGTACTTC
TRBJ1-6	TRBD1	TRBV6-6	CASSPGQGADNSPLHF	TGTGCCAGCAGCCCTGGACAGGGGGCGGATAATTCACCCCTCCACTTT
TRBJ2-1	-	TRBV19	CASKGRLNNEQFF	TGTGCCAGTAAGGGCAGACTAAACAATGAGCAGTTCTTC
TRBJ1-1	-	TRBV5-1	CASSSDRGTEAFF	TGCGCCAGCAGCTCCGACAGAGGCACTGAAGCTTTCTTT
TRBJ1-2	-	TRBV2	CASSSGDGYTF	TGTGCCAGCAGTTCAGGGGACGGCTACACCTTC
TRBJ2-4	-	TRBV21-1	CASSKVRTAFFLAKNIQYF	TGTGCCAGCAGCAAGGTCCGGACTGCCTTTTTTTTAGCCAAAAACATTCAGTACTTC
TRBJ2-7	TRBD1	TRBV6-1	CASRGTGTGAHEQYF	TGTGCCAGCAGGGGCACCGGGACAGGGGCCCACGAGCAGTACTTC
TRBJ1-4	-	TRBV28	CASQSTNEKLFF	TGTGCCAGTCAATCAACTAATGAAAAACTGTTTTTT
TRBJ2-3	-	TRBV7-3	CASSFVLEEDTQYF	TGTGCCAGCAGCTTTGTCCTAGAAGAAGATACGCAGTATTTT
TRBJ2-7	TRBD1	TRBV9	CASSVGDRDHEQYF	TGTGCCAGCAGCGTAGGGGACAGGGACCACGAGCAGTACTTC
TRBJ1-4	-	TRBV7-3	CASSTREGSEKLFF	TGTGCCAGCAGCACGAGGGAGGGAAGCGAAAAACTGTTTTTT
TRBJ1-3	TRBD1	TRBV19	CASIPGTAGNTIYF	TGTGCCAGTATCCCCGGGACAGCAGGAAACACCATATATTTT
TRBJ2-3	-	TRBV15	CATSRRANTDTQYF	TGTGCCACCAGCAGGCGAGCTAACACAGATACGCAGTATTTT
TRBJ1-5	-	TRBV18	CASSPPGVRNQPQHF	TGTGCCAGCTCACCACCCGGGGTTCGCAATCAGCCCCAGCATTTT
TRBJ2-1	-	TRBV28	CASSLRGGVYEQFF	TGTGCCAGCAGTTTAAGAGGGGGGGTCTATGAGCAGTTCTTC
TRBJ2-2	TRBD2	TRBV29-1	CSVEGRGKNTGELFF	TGCAGCGTTGAAGGGCGGGGGAAGAACACCGGGGAGCTGTTTTTT
TRBJ1-2	-	TRBV19	CASSTGRGYTF	TGTGCCAGTAGTACAGGGCGAGGCTACACCTTC
TRBJ2-2	TRBD2	TRBV5-1	CASSFSPTGTSDTGELFF	TGCGCCAGCAGTTTTTCCCCTACCGGGACTAGTGACACCGGGGAGCTGTTTTTT
TRBJ2-1	TRBD1	TRBV9	CASSPGVTGGWNEQFF	TGTGCCAGCAGCCCCGGGGTGACAGGGGGGTGGAATGAGCAGTTCTTC
TRBJ2-2	TRBD1	TRBV28	CASSLGQGATGELFF	TGTGCCAGCAGTTTGGGACAGGGGGCCACCGGGGAGCTGTTTTTT
TRBJ2-1	-	TRBV5-1	CASTQQWQGAGNEQFF	TGCGCCAGCACCCAACAATGGCAGGGAGCGGGCAATGAGCAGTTCTTC
TRBJ2-1	-	TRBV6-5	CASSSFRGSSYNEQFF	TGTGCCAGCAGTTCCTTCCGGGGTAGCTCCTACAATGAGCAGTTCTTC
TRBJ1-2	-	TRBV29-1	CSVVMDSFYNGYTF	TGCAGCGTTGTCATGGACAGTTTTTATAATGGCTACACCTTC
TRBJ2-1	TRBD1	TRBV6-6	CASSSQGAYNEQFF	TGTGCCAGCAGTTCCCAGGGGGCTTACAATGAGCAGTTCTTC
TRBJ2-7	TRBD1	TRBV29-1	CSVLTGNYEQYF	TGCAGCGTCTTGACAGGGAACTACGAGCAGTACTTC
TRBJ1-2	-	TRBV30	CAWSAPGGQGIDYGYTF	TGTGCCTGGAGTGCCCCCGGTGGCCAGGGGATAGACTATGGCTACACCTTC
TRBJ2-3	TRBD2	TRBV27	CASRGGASGADTQYF	TGTGCCAGCAGAGGAGGGGCTAGCGGGGCAGATACGCAGTATTTT
TRBJ2-5	TRBD2	TRBV30	CAWSVLYGGETQYF	TGTGCCTGGAGTGTACTATACGGGGGGGAGACCCAGTACTTC
TRBJ1-3	-	TRBV19	CASSILGSSGNTIYF	TGTGCCAGTAGTATCCTCGGGAGCTCTGGAAACACCATATATTTT
TRBJ1-5	-	TRBV28	CASELNGQPQHF	TGTGCCAGCGAGTTAAATGGTCAGCCCCAGCATTTT
TRBJ1-2	-	TRBV4-3	CASSQVVRGWYGYTF	TGCGCCAGCAGCCAAGTGGTCCGGGGGTGGTATGGCTACACCTTC
TRBJ2-3	TRBD1	TRBV18	CASSPGTGGTDTQYF	TGTGCCAGCTCACCCGGGACAGGGGGGACAGATACGCAGTATTTT